The present T cell receptor beta chain was sequenced within a study of molecular identifiers for immune sequencing clone quantification. Ten or more counts support this clonotype. One entry per CDR3 protein, called by TCRdb with MiXCR from the PCR reads. The table shows over 600,000 distinct CDR3 sequences, with 20% occurring only once. CDR1 MNHEY and CDR2 SMNVEV come from the germline V gene (reference sequence). CDR3 size: 13 residues. The V and J ends lost 5 bases and 7 bases, in that order; junction bases with no gene match: 5. This receptor was taken from a human donor in good health. Some libraries in this study had Jurkat cell RNA spiked in. The gene calls are TRBV27 and TRBJ1-5; 7 bases fit TRBD1. The sequencing sample was made of naive CD8+ T cells from blood, with Jurkat cell RNA spiked in. Stated subset: FACS-sorted CD8+CD4-CCR7+CD45RA+ naive T cells. As DNA, the CDR3 is TGTGCCAGCAGTGGCCAGGGGGACCAGCCCCAGCATTTT. Amino acids: CASSGQGDQPQHF.